Shown below are 20 T cell receptor beta chains from a single sample sequenced in a study of blood T cell repertoires in COVID-19. Libraries were prepared by immunoSEQ multiplex PCR; TCRdb keeps only in-frame clonotypes and omits some of them. Of about 270,000 clones listed, more than 65% are singletons. Sequences were obtained from peripheral blood. The origin of the receptors is a woman aged 18-35 years with acute or convalescent COVID-19.

The chain joins TRBV27 to TRBJ1-6; D gene unclear. Per germline, CDR1 MNHEY and CDR2 SMNVEV (reference sequence). Trimming left V 3 bases short and J 1 base short, with 22 bases between. The CDR3 has 20 amino acids. The CDR3 region is CASSLAPGDSSRSYNSPLHF. Written as DNA, the CDR3 is TGTGCCAGCAGTTTGGCCCCTGGTGACTCCAGCCGTTCCTATAATTCACCCCTCCACTTT.

The chain combines TRBV18 with TRBJ1-1, with a weak D call TRBD1 (6 bases). Germline-derived CDR1 and CDR2 are KGHSH and LQKENI. V lost 2 bases, J lost 10 bases, and 11 bases lay in between. The CDR3 extends over 12 amino acids. The CDR3 DNA sequence: TGTGCCAGCTCACCAACAGGGCAAGTAGCTTTCTTT. It yields the protein CASSPTGQVAFF.

The genes are TRBV28 and TRBJ2-4, with D possibly being TRBD1 (6 bases). Germline V gene sequence: CDR1 MDHEN, CDR2 SYDVKM. The CDR3 contains 15 residues. Trimming took off 3 bases at V and 5 bases at J, with 14 bases between the two ends. The CDR3 here is CASSFSAQGENIQYF. The CDR3 region has the DNA TGTGCCAGCAGTTTTTCAGCACAGGGCGAAAACATTCAGTACTTC.

This clone was seen a handful of times. The V and J genes are TRBV4-2 and TRBJ2-2; 9 bases are shared with TRBD1. The germline V gene encodes CDR1 LGHNA and CDR2 YNFKEQ. The V segment lost 1 base and the J segment 3 bases; nucleotides outside the gene matches: 0. The CDR3 has 15 residues. The CDR3 DNA sequence: TGTGCCAGCAGCCAAGGGACAGGGGACACCGGGGAGCTGTTTTTT. This sequence encodes CASSQGTGDTGELFF.

The rearrangement links TRBV5-5 to TRBJ2-7, with a possible D match to TRBD1 (5 bases). V gave up 0 bases and J gave up 1 base, with 11 bases separating them. CDR3 length: 15 residues. Germline V gene lookup returns CDR1 SGHKS and CDR2 YYEKEE (reference sequence). Here the CDR3 DNA reads TGTGCCAGCAGCTTGGATTTGGGGCGTTCCTACGAGCAGTACTTC. Its translation is CASSLDLGRSYEQYF.

The DNA for the CDR3 is TGTGCCAGCAGTTTGTGGGGGGATAGCAATCAGCCCCAGCATTTT. Protein product: CASSLWGDSNQPQHF. The rearrangement joins TRBV28 to TRBJ1-5; a possible D gene is TRBD1 (5 bases). Trimming removed 3 bases from V and 0 bases from J, with 9 bases in between. Germline V gene sequence: CDR1 MDHEN, CDR2 SYDVKM. The CDR3 extends over 15 amino acids.

This chain joins TRBV18 and TRBJ2-7, with D maybe TRBD1 (6 bases). V was trimmed by 0 bases and J by 0 bases, leaving 9 bases between them. The CDR3 runs 15 residues. Germline CDR1 and CDR2: KGHSH and LQKENI. CDR3 coding DNA: TGTGCCAGCTCACCACCGATGGACAGCTCCTACGAGCAGTACTTC. Encoded protein: CASSPPMDSSYEQYF.

This clone was observed once. The chain has TRBV6-2 or TRBV6-3 and TRBJ1-5; D is ambiguous. Trimming took 5 bases from V and 2 from J, leaving 13 bases between them. Germline V gene lookup returns CDR1 MNHEY and CDR2 SVGEGT. The CDR3 length is 15 residues. Written as DNA, the CDR3 is TGTGCCAGCAGTCCCGCAGGAGCGGGCAATCAGCCCCAGCATTTT. Protein: CASSPAGAGNQPQHF.

The chain combines TRBV25-1 with TRBJ2-1, with TRBD2 matching 12 bases. The germline V gene encodes CDR1 MGHDK and CDR2 SYGVNS. CDR3 length: 17 amino acids. Trimming cost V 1 base and J 2 bases; bases outside gene matches: 3. DNA for the CDR3: TGTGCCAGCAGTGAATCAAGACTAGCGGGAGCCTACAATGAGCAGTTCTTC. Translated: CASSESRLAGAYNEQFF.

This clone was picked up one time. The rearrangement links TRBV9 to TRBJ1-2, with 11 nucleotides matching TRBD1. This CDR3 contains 14 residues. Germline CDR1 SGDLS, CDR2 YYNGEE. Trimming removed 4 bases from V and 8 bases from J; junction bases left unmatched: 7. The CDR3 spells CASSPRDRGGGYTF. CDR3 DNA: TGTGCCAGCAGCCCACGGGACAGGGGGGGCGGCTACACCTTC.

The chain uses TRBV5-4 and TRBJ2-5; D is uncertain. Germline V lookup: CDR1 SGHNT, CDR2 YYREEE (reference sequence). Trimming pared 5 bases from V and 2 bases from J, leaving 13 bases between. The CDR3 is 14 residues long. The CDR3 region has the DNA TGTGCCAGCAGTATTGACACCGTACAAGAGACCCAGTACTTC. Protein sequence: CASSIDTVQETQYF.

This rearrangement joins TRBV28 to TRBJ1-1; no clear D. V was cut by 10 bases and J by 1 base, with 10 bases left in between. Germline CDR1 MDHEN, CDR2 SYDVKM. The CDR3 is 12 residues long. Here the CDR3 DNA reads TGTGCCACCGCGCTAGGGAACACTGAAGCTTTCTTT. Amino acids: CATALGNTEAFF.

The chain combines TRBV20-1 with TRBJ2-7; 9 nucleotides line up with TRBD2. With 3 bases clipped from V and 2 bases from J, the junction kept 5 bases outside the gene matches. The CDR3 has 14 amino acids. CDR1 and CDR2 from the germline V gene are DFQATT and SNEGSKA (reference sequence). CDR3 loop: CSASRLAVAYEQYF. For the CDR3, the DNA is TGCAGTGCTAGTAGACTAGCGGTAGCCTACGAGCAGTACTTC.

There are a few counts of this clone. The chain combines TRBV6-5 with TRBJ1-1; D uncertain. Germline values: CDR1 MNHEY, CDR2 SVGAGI. V lost 6 bases to trimming and J lost 0 bases, with 14 bases between them. CDR3 length equals 15 residues. CDR3 sequence reads: CASRTPRLLNTEAFF. CDR3 coding DNA: TGTGCCAGCAGGACCCCTAGACTTTTGAACACTGAAGCTTTCTTT.

The chain joins TRBV9 to TRBJ2-1; 7 bases agree with TRBD1. The V gene's germline CDR1 is SGDLS and CDR2 YYNGEE. V dropped 3 bases and J dropped 5; count of bases not matched to a gene: 11. CDR3 size: 16 residues. The CDR3 bases are TGTGCCAGCAGCGCTAACCCGGGACAGCCCGACAATGAGCAGTTCTTC. This gives the protein CASSANPGQPDNEQFF.

In this sample, this clone turned up a few times. The chain joins TRBV5-6 to TRBJ1-2; D is perhaps TRBD1 (6 bases). Trimming removed 1 base from V and 0 bases from J, with 10 bases in between. This CDR3 contains 15 residues. The germline V gene has CDR1 SGHDT and CDR2 YYEEEE. The CDR3 region is CASSLPGHPNYGYTF. The CDR3 nucleotides are TGTGCCAGCAGCTTGCCGGGACACCCTAACTATGGCTACACCTTC.

The V gene is TRBV30, the J gene TRBJ1-6, with D hard to call. The germline CDR1 and CDR2 sequences are GTSNPN and SVGIG (reference sequence). V dropped 3 bases and J dropped 5 bases, with 2 bases sitting between them. This CDR3 comprises 11 residues. CDR3 coding DNA: TGTGCCTGGAGCAATAATTCACCCCTCCACTTT. This translates into CAWSNNSPLHF.

The chain joins TRBV7-2 to TRBJ1-3; possible D gene TRBD1, 5 bases. Trimming left V 0 bases short and J 3 bases short, with 12 bases between. The CDR3 is 16 residues long. Per germline, CDR1 SGHTA and CDR2 FQGNSA. CDR3 sequence (DNA): TGTGCCAGCAGCTTAGCGCAAGGGGCCGATGGAAACACCATATATTTT. This codes for CASSLAQGADGNTIYF.

This clone was detected ten times or more. The CDR3 DNA reads TGTGCCAGCAGCCAAGCAAGTAACCAGGATTCACCCCTCCACTTT. Translating it yields CASSQASNQDSPLHF. The chain uses TRBV3-1 (or the pseudogene TRBV3-2) and TRBJ1-6, with D hard to call. The CDR3 has 15 amino acids. V was shortened by 1 base and J by 8 bases, with 12 bases between the two germline ends. Germline CDR1 and CDR2: LGHDT and YNNKEL (reference sequence).

This clone was found a few times. This chain joins TRBV18 and TRBJ2-7; TRBD2 aligns across 8 bases. V shed 6 bases, J shed 2 bases, and the junction held 9 bases outside the gene matches. Looked up from germline, CDR1 is KGHSH and CDR2 is LQKENI. CDR3 length: 15 amino acids. The CDR3 region is CASSPTSGGAYEQYF. The CDR3 DNA reads as TGTGCCAGCTCGCCAACTAGCGGAGGGGCCTACGAGCAGTACTTC.